Listed here is a single T cell receptor beta chain. As the template, RNA transcripts were used to amplify TCR beta CDR3 regions. HTBI primers served in a first-round RT-PCR, which a second-round multiplex PCR followed. TCRdb reprocessed the multiplex PCR reads via MiXCR and lists one record per CDR3 protein. This sample yields 500,000 to 700,000 distinct CDR3 sequences, of which approximately 35% are seen a single time; about 4.2% belongs to the top ten. Pregnant or lactating patients and those with other autoimmune diseases or uncontrolled infections were excluded. Orbital computed tomography and thyroid ultrasound, along with TRAb, serum thyroxine and clinical symptoms, underpinned diagnosis. The data are from a study of Graves' ophthalmopathy and Graves' hyperthyroidism. CDR3 length: 10 residues. The V end lost 2 bases, the J end lost 12 bases, and 7 bases lay between the germline ends. Germline V lookup: CDR1 SEHNR, CDR2 FQNEAQ (reference sequence).

The chain is built from TRBV7-9 and TRBJ1-2; D perhaps matches TRBD1 (5 bases). The sequencing input was peripheral blood or thyroid tissue (not recorded which). The receptor was isolated from an adult man with Graves' hyperthyroidism. The CDR3 region has the DNA TGTGCCAGCAGCTTACGGGACCACACCTTC. This codes for CASSLRDHTF. The variable domain in full, with the rest retrieved from reference TRBV7-9 and TRBJ1-2, is DTGVSQNPRHKITKRGQNVTFRCDPISEHNRLYWYRQTLGQGPEFLTYFQNEAQLEKSRLLSDRFSAERPKGSFSTLEIQRTEQGDSAMYLCASSLRDHTFGSGTRLTVV.